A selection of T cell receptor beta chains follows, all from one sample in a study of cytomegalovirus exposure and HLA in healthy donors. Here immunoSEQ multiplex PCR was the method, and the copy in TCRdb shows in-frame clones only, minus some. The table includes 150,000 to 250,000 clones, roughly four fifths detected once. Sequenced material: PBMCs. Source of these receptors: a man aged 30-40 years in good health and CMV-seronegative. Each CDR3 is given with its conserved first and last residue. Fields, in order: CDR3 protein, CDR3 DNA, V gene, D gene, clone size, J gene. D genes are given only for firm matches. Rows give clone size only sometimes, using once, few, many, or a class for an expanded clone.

CASSDSGFYEQYF | TGTGCCAGCAGTGACTCAGGGTTCTACGAGCAGTACTTC | TRBV6-1 | NA | NA | TRBJ2-7
CASSLEGLASNEQFF | TGCGCCAGCAGCTTGGAGGGACTAGCTTCGAATGAGCAGTTCTTC | TRBV5-1 | TRBD2 | NA | TRBJ2-1
CASSLGARSNTEAFF | TGTGCCAGCAGCTTGGGTGCCAGGTCGAACACTGAAGCTTTCTTT | TRBV5-4 | NA | once | TRBJ1-1
CASSVGGGQGLEKLFF | TGTGCCAGCAGCGTTGGGGGGGGTCAGGGCCTCGAAAAACTGTTTTTT | TRBV9 | NA | NA | TRBJ1-4
CASSPDSKNIQYF | TGTGCCAGCAGCCCGGACAGCAAAAACATTCAGTACTTC | TRBV6-1 | NA | NA | TRBJ2-4
CSVAAVSSYEQYF | TGCAGCGTTGCTGCGGTCAGCTCCTACGAGCAGTACTTC | TRBV29-1 | NA | once | TRBJ2-7
CAWTPHGVGGQSTTNEKLFF | TGTGCCTGGACCCCCCACGGGGTGGGGGGTCAAAGCACAACTAATGAAAAACTGTTTTTT | TRBV30 | NA | NA | TRBJ1-4
CASSLRAGTGNNQPQHF | TGTGCCAGCAGCTTACGAGCCGGGACAGGCAACAATCAGCCCCAGCATTTT | TRBV13 | TRBD1 | NA | TRBJ1-5
CASSPPTSGRSSYNEQFF | TGTGCCAGCAGCCCCCCGACTAGCGGCAGGAGCTCCTACAATGAGCAGTTCTTC | TRBV9 | TRBD2 | NA | TRBJ2-1
CASSSPRTSGFPDTQYF | TGTGCCAGCAGTTCACCCCGGACTAGCGGGTTTCCAGATACGCAGTATTTT | TRBV28 | TRBD2 | NA | TRBJ2-3
CASRGQGSRVYGYTF | TGCGCCAGCCGAGGACAGGGTTCTCGCGTCTATGGCTACACCTTC | TRBV5-1 | TRBD1 | NA | TRBJ1-2
CATSRDHEAGQMNTEAFF | TGTGCCACCAGCAGAGATCATGAGGCGGGACAGATGAACACTGAAGCTTTCTTT | TRBV15 | TRBD1 | once | TRBJ1-1
CATSREKAGWSYEQYF | TGTGCCACCAGCAGAGAAAAGGCGGGATGGTCCTACGAGCAGTACTTC | TRBV15 | NA | NA | TRBJ2-7
CASSSPSGTAQFF | TGTGCCAGCAGCTCGCCATCCGGGACAGCACAGTTCTTC | TRBV7-9 | TRBD1 | NA | TRBJ2-1
CASSLGPNQPQHF | TGTGCCAGCAGCTTAGGGCCCAATCAGCCCCAGCATTTT | TRBV7-3 | NA | NA | TRBJ1-5
CASSEFRLADYNEQFF | TGTGCCAGCAGTGAATTTCGACTAGCGGATTACAATGAGCAGTTCTTC | TRBV25-1 | TRBD2 | NA | TRBJ2-1
CASSFGTSGYEQYF | TGTGCCAGCAGCTTTGGGACTAGCGGCTACGAGCAGTACTTC | TRBV9 | TRBD2 | NA | TRBJ2-7
CASKPLSSYEQYF | TGTGCCAGCAAGCCTCTCTCATCCTACGAGCAGTACTTC | TRBV27 | NA | NA | TRBJ2-7
CASSGSSYEQYF | TGTGCCAGCAGCGGGAGCTCCTACGAGCAGTACTTC | TRBV5-5 | NA | NA | TRBJ2-7
CASSPPAAGELFF | TGTGCCAGCAGCCCCCCCGCGGCCGGGGAGCTGTTTTTT | TRBV9 | NA | NA | TRBJ2-2
CASSAGLAGGPEQETQYF | TGTGCCAGCAGTGCTGGACTAGCGGGAGGGCCGGAGCAAGAGACCCAGTACTTC | TRBV11-2 | TRBD2 | once | TRBJ2-5
CASSQLREPEAFF | TGTGCCAGCAGCCAATTACGGGAACCTGAAGCTTTCTTT | TRBV28 | NA | NA | TRBJ1-1
CASSLVPWTSGHNEQFF | TGTGCCAGCAGCTTAGTCCCGTGGACTAGCGGACACAATGAGCAGTTCTTC | TRBV7-9 | TRBD2 | NA | TRBJ2-1
CASSPYSSGPTYEQYF | TGCGCCAGCAGCCCGTACTCTAGCGGGCCCACCTACGAGCAGTACTTC | TRBV5-1 | TRBD2 | NA | TRBJ2-7
CASTLRGPNTEAFF | TGTGCCAGCACCTTGAGGGGGCCGAACACTGAAGCTTTCTTT | TRBV27 | TRBD1 | NA | TRBJ1-1
CASSGGGGGVAGELFF | TGTGCCAGCAGTGGTGGGGGGGGCGGTGTGGCCGGGGAGCTGTTTTTT | TRBV25-1 | NA | NA | TRBJ2-2
CASSQAPGGPNYGYTF | TGCGCCAGCAGCCAAGCGCCAGGGGGCCCTAACTATGGCTACACCTTC | TRBV4-1 | TRBD1 | NA | TRBJ1-2
CASSYMTGKGNQPQHF | TGTGCCAGCAGTTACATGACAGGGAAGGGCAATCAGCCCCAGCATTTT | TRBV6-6 | TRBD1 | NA | TRBJ1-5
CASRPQERNTEAFF | TGTGCCAGCAGGCCACAGGAGCGGAACACTGAAGCTTTCTTT | TRBV6-5 | NA | few | TRBJ1-1
CASSLGAISEQYF | TGTGCCAGCAGCTTAGGGGCTATCTCCGAGCAGTACTTC | TRBV11-2 | NA | NA | TRBJ2-7
CAWIRDKGSEAFF | TGTGCCTGGATAAGGGACAAGGGTTCTGAAGCTTTCTTT | TRBV30 | NA | NA | TRBJ1-1
CASSPDRGGQGDTQYF | TGCGCCAGCAGCCCGGACAGGGGAGGACAGGGAGATACGCAGTATTTT | TRBV5-1 | TRBD1 | once | TRBJ2-3
CASSLAPAGAFSYNEQFF | TGTGCCAGCAGCTTAGCTCCAGCGGGAGCGTTCTCCTACAATGAGCAGTTCTTC | TRBV7-9 | TRBD2 | NA | TRBJ2-1
CASSLTATGDTQYF | TGTGCCAGCAGCTTAACGGCCACGGGAGATACGCAGTATTTT | TRBV7-7 | NA | NA | TRBJ2-3
CASSNRGYEQYF | TGTGCCAGCAGCAATCGGGGCTACGAGCAGTACTTC | TRBV21-1 | NA | NA | TRBJ2-7
CASSFYVSLGDRGSGYTF | TGTGCCAGCAGTTTCTATGTAAGCCTTGGGGACAGGGGATCTGGCTACACCTTC | TRBV28 | TRBD1 | few | TRBJ1-2
CASSKRGEVIGYF | TGTGCCAGCAGCAAAAGAGGGGAGGTTATTGGGTACTTC | TRBV6-1 | NA | once | TRBJ2-7
CASSHTSGGTDTQYF | TGTGCCAGCAGCCACACCTCAGGGGGCACAGATACGCAGTATTTT | TRBV11-3 | NA | NA | TRBJ2-3
CASRRTRTGRINQPQHF | TGTGCCAGCAGACGGACCAGGACAGGGAGGATCAATCAGCCCCAGCATTTT | TRBV28 | TRBD1 | once | TRBJ1-5
CASSLDGGSYEQYF | TGTGCCAGCAGCTTAGACGGCGGATCCTACGAGCAGTACTTC | TRBV7-3 | NA | NA | TRBJ2-7